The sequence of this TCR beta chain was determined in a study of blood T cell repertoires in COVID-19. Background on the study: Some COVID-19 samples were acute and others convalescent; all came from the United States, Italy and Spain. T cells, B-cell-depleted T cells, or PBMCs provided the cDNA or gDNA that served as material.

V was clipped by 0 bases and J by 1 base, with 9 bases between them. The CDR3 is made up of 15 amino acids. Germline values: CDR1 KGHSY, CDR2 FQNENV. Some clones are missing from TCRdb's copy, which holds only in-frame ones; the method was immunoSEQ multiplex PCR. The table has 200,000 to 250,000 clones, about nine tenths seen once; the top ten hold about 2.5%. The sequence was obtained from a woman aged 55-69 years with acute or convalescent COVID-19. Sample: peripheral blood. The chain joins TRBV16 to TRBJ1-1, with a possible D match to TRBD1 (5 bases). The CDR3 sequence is CASSQSPGGNTEAFF. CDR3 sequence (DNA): TGTGCCAGCAGCCAATCGCCGGGGGGGAACACTGAAGCTTTCTTT.